The 31 T cell receptor beta chains presented below share a single source sample, sequenced in a study of blood T cell repertoires in COVID-19. Generated by immunoSEQ multiplex PCR, the TCRdb table keeps only in-frame clones and is missing some. The table has about 190,000 clones, approximately 86% seen once. Source material: peripheral blood. Receptor source: a man aged 25 to 40 with acute or convalescent COVID-19.

The genes are TRBV5-1 and TRBJ2-3; D is undetermined. V was cut by 4 bases and J by 0 bases, with 18 bases left in between. The CDR3 runs 17 residues. Germline V gives CDR1 SGHRS, CDR2 YFSETQ. CDR3 DNA sequence: TGCGCCAGCAGCCGACGGTCACCCGGGTCTAGCACAGATACGCAGTATTTT. Translated: CASSRRSPGSSTDTQYF.

The chain has TRBV15 and TRBJ1-1; 10 bases are a match to TRBD1. This CDR3 region has 15 residues. Losses at the gene ends were 1 base for V and 3 bases for J; bases not matched to a gene: 2. Germline V gives CDR1 LNHNV, CDR2 YYDKDF (reference sequence). CDR3 sequence: CATSRGGTGDTEAFF. Written as DNA, the CDR3 is TGTGCCACCAGCAGAGGGGGGACAGGGGACACTGAAGCTTTCTTT.

The chain couples TRBV6-2 or TRBV6-3 to TRBJ2-2; D might be TRBD2 (5 bases). The V and J ends lost 2 bases and 8 bases respectively, with 12 bases between them. CDR1 MNHEY and CDR2 SVGEGT come from the germline V gene. The CDR3 is 14 amino acids. CDR3 nucleotide sequence: TGTGCCAGCAGTTACAGTCGGGGTGGTGGGGAGCTGTTTTTT. It specifies CASSYSRGGGELFF.

The chain has TRBV13 and TRBJ2-6, with D unclear. The germline V gene encodes CDR1 PRHDT and CDR2 FYEKMQ (reference sequence). The CDR3 loop spans 15 amino acids. The V gene lost 2 bases and the J gene lost 4 bases, with 9 bases spanning the gap. CDR3 in amino acids: CASSLYGSGANVLTF. DNA for the CDR3: TGTGCCAGCAGCTTATACGGGTCCGGGGCCAACGTCCTGACTTTC.

This chain uses TRBV24-1 with TRBJ2-1; perhaps TRBD2 as D (7 bases). Trimming took off 2 bases at V and 9 bases at J, with 13 bases between the two ends. The CDR3 contains 14 residues. CDR1 and CDR2 from the germline V gene are KGHDR and SFDVKD. The CDR3 here is CATSDSRGGFEQFF. In DNA, the CDR3 is TGTGCCACCAGTGATTCAAGGGGGGGGTTTGAGCAGTTCTTC.

The rearrangement joins TRBV5-6 to TRBJ1-2; 7 bases fit TRBD1. After removal of 1 base from V and 2 bases from J, the junction contained 5 bases not matched to a gene. This CDR3 has 15 amino acids. CDR1 and CDR2 (germline): SGHDT, YYEEEE. The CDR3 sequence: CASSLYGQANYGYTF. The CDR3 DNA reads as TGTGCCAGCAGCTTGTACGGACAGGCCAACTATGGCTACACCTTC.

The V call is TRBV28, the J call TRBJ1-1; D is possibly TRBD1 (6 bases). From germline, CDR1 is MDHEN and CDR2 SYDVKM. V shed 10 bases and J shed 5 bases, with 11 bases lying between them. The CDR3 totals 11 residues. The CDR3 protein is CAIGGRTEAFF. CDR3 sequence (DNA): TGTGCCATCGGGGGGCGAACTGAAGCTTTCTTT. Together with reference TRBV28 and TRBJ1-1, the CDR3 gives the full variable domain: DVKVTQSSRYLVKRTGEKVFLECVQDMDHENMFWYRQDPGLGLRLIYFSYDVKMKEKGDIPEGYSVSREKKERFSLILESASTNQTSMYLCAIGGRTEAFFGQGTRLTVV.

This clone was seen more than once but under ten times. The genes are TRBV2 and TRBJ2-1; 9 positions agree with TRBD2. Germline-derived CDR1 and CDR2 are SNHLY and FYNNEI. This CDR3 is 17 amino acids long. With 6 bases clipped from V and 3 bases from J, the junction kept 12 bases outside the gene matches. The DNA of the CDR3 is TGTGCCAGCAGCGGACTAGGAGGACTAGCGCTCTACAATGAGCAGTTCTTC. This codes for CASSGLGGLALYNEQFF.

The chain joins TRBV19 to TRBJ1-2; 8 bases agree with TRBD1. CDR1 is LNHDA and CDR2 is SQIVND in the germline V gene (reference sequence). The trim removed 3 bases at V and 8 bases at J, leaving 5 bases unmatched. CDR3 length: 13 residues. The chain's CDR3 is CASSIADRVGYTF. The DNA for the CDR3 is TGTGCCAGTAGTATTGCGGACAGGGTCGGCTACACCTTC.

The chain combines TRBV7-8 with TRBJ1-1; D not certain. V lost 5 bases and J 6 bases, leaving 10 bases between the germline ends. The CDR3 length is 12 residues. Germline CDR1 is SGHVS and CDR2 is FQNEAQ. For the CDR3, the DNA is TGTGCCAGCAGCCCCCGAGATGCTGAAGCTTTCTTT. This gives the protein CASSPRDAEAFF.

The rearrangement links TRBV7-9 to TRBJ2-3, with 8 bases aligning to TRBD2. The V and J ends lost 1 base and 1 base, in that order; junction bases with no gene match: 7. The CDR3 loop spans 17 amino acids. CDR1 and CDR2 (germline): SEHNR, FQNEAQ (reference sequence). CDR3 amino acids: CASSLVAGGGGTDTQYF. DNA for the CDR3: TGTGCCAGCAGCTTAGTTGCGGGGGGCGGAGGCACAGATACGCAGTATTTT.

This chain connects TRBV7-6 to TRBJ1-3, with no clear D. This CDR3 is built from 16 residues. Trimming cost V 5 bases and J 0 bases, with 14 bases left between them. Germline loops: CDR1 SGHVS, CDR2 FNYEAQ. The CDR3 DNA is TGTGCCAGCAGCCATAACGGGATGATCTCTGGAAACACCATATATTTT. Protein: CASSHNGMISGNTIYF. The complete variable domain, with remaining parts taken from reference TRBV7-6 and TRBJ1-3, reads GAGVSQSPRYKVTKRGQDVALRCDPISGHVSLYWYRQALGQGPEFLTYFNYEAQQDKSGLPNDRFSAERPEGSISTLTIQRTEQRDSAMYRCASSHNGMISGNTIYFGEGSWLTVV.

This chain uses TRBV18 with TRBJ2-2; TRBD1 is a possible D gene (6 bases). CDR3 length equals 15 residues. V shed 3 bases and J shed 3 bases, with 11 bases lying between them. Per germline, CDR1 KGHSH and CDR2 LQKENI. This CDR3 reads CASSPGALHTGELFF. The CDR3 DNA reads TGTGCCAGCTCACCGGGGGCACTTCACACCGGGGAGCTGTTTTTT.

This clone was recorded once. This sequence joins TRBV5-3 and TRBJ2-1; 7 bases are shared with TRBD2. TRBV5-3 is noted as an ORF with a role that remains uncertain. The CDR3 sequence is 17 residues long. With V trimmed by 4 bases and J by 3 bases, 13 bases remained unmatched. The DNA for the CDR3 is TGTGCCAGAAGCGCCTCCTTTGAGCGGGGAGACTACAATGAGCAGTTCTTC. Its translation: CARSASFERGDYNEQFF.

The chain couples TRBV10-1 to TRBJ1-2; 9 nucleotides match TRBD1. With V trimmed by 6 bases and J by 4 bases, 3 bases remained unmatched. From germline, CDR1 is WNHNN and CDR2 SYGVQD (reference sequence). The CDR3 has 13 amino acids. The CDR3 nucleotides are TGCGCCAGCAGGGACAGGGGTTTCTATGGCTACACCTTC. Translation: CASRDRGFYGYTF.

There are a few counts of this clone. This chain links TRBV11-2 with TRBJ1-2, with 7 bases lining up with TRBD1. The CDR3 contains 14 residues. Germline V gene sequence: CDR1 SGHAT, CDR2 FQNNGV. The trim removed 5 bases at V and 0 bases at J, leaving 3 bases unmatched. The chain's CDR3 is CASSRQGANYGYTF. The CDR3 DNA follows: TGTGCCAGCAGCCGACAGGGAGCTAACTATGGCTACACCTTC.

The chain couples TRBV12-3 or TRBV12-4 to TRBJ1-1, with D possibly being TRBD1 (5 bases). V was shortened by 1 base and J by 5 bases, with 8 bases between the two germline ends. The CDR3 is 13 amino acids. In DNA form, the CDR3 reads TGTGCCAGCAGTTTAGGGGAGGGGACTGAAGCTTTCTTT. It codes for CASSLGEGTEAFF.

For this clone: In the same sample, other DNA sequences code for this CDR3. V gene TRBV18 combines with J gene TRBJ2-5; D uncertain. Germline V lookup: CDR1 KGHSH, CDR2 LQKENI. The CDR3 extends over 13 amino acids. The V gene lost 4 bases and the J gene lost 1 base, with 7 bases spanning the gap. CDR3 sequence: CASSLGLQETQYF. The DNA of the CDR3 is TGTGCCAGCTCACTGGGCCTCCAAGAGACCCAGTACTTC.

The gene calls are TRBV18 and TRBJ2-3; D is possibly TRBD2 (7 bases). V lost 4 bases to trimming and J lost 4 bases, with 15 bases between them. The CDR3 is 15 amino acids. Germline lookup yields CDR1 KGHSH and CDR2 LQKENI. The chain's CDR3 is CASSLSQGRADTQYF. Written as DNA, the CDR3 is TGTGCCAGCTCACTTTCGCAGGGGAGGGCAGATACGCAGTATTTT.

The chain employs TRBV7-6 and TRBJ1-1; 7 bases are a match to TRBD1. The V gene's germline CDR1 is SGHVS and CDR2 FNYEAQ. Germline trimming cut 1 base from V and 3 bases from J; bases unmatched to any gene: 2. This CDR3 comprises 14 residues. This CDR3 is CASSLEGGDTEAFF. As DNA, the CDR3 is TGTGCCAGCAGCTTAGAAGGGGGCGACACTGAAGCTTTCTTT.

The rearrangement uses TRBV2 and TRBJ2-3, with 8 bases aligning to TRBD2. Germline CDR1 and CDR2: SNHLY and FYNNEI. The V gene end was trimmed by 5 bases and the J gene end by 0 bases; junction bases not matched to a gene: 13. This CDR3 contains 18 residues. DNA for the CDR3: TGTGCCAGCAGTTCATCAGTCATAGCGGGACCAAGCACAGATACGCAGTATTTT. This gives the protein CASSSSVIAGPSTDTQYF.

V gene TRBV7-9 combines with J gene TRBJ1-1; unclear D gene. The V end was cut by 7 bases, the J end by 1 base, with 19 bases between. Looked up from germline, CDR1 is SEHNR and CDR2 is FQNEAQ (reference sequence). This CDR3 has 16 residues. The DNA for the CDR3 is TGTGCCAGCAACCCTCCTGAGGGCACTGGGAACACTGAAGCTTTCTTT. Translation gives CASNPPEGTGNTEAFF.

The CDR3 loop reads CASSLAGGQPQHF. For the CDR3, the DNA is TGTGCCAGCAGTTTAGCAGGGGGTCAGCCCCAGCATTTT. The chain carries TRBV12-3 or TRBV12-4 and TRBJ1-5; perhaps TRBD1 as D (6 bases). This CDR3 comprises 13 residues. Trimming took 0 bases from V and 6 from J, leaving 6 bases between them.

The chain couples TRBV6-5 to TRBJ2-5; 8 nucleotides agree with TRBD1. The CDR3 is made up of 13 amino acids. CDR1 MNHEY and CDR2 SVGAGI come from the germline V gene. V shed 6 bases and J 4 bases; nucleotides not matched to a gene: 4. The CDR3 bases are TGTGCCAGCAGGACAGGGGATTCAGAGACCCAGTACTTC. Translating gives CASRTGDSETQYF.

The chain joins TRBV29-1 to TRBJ1-3; tentatively, D is TRBD1 (6 bases). This CDR3 comprises 15 residues. Germline CDR1 reads SQVTM; CDR2 reads ANQGSEA. Trimming left V 3 bases short and J 0 bases short, with 12 bases between. The CDR3: CSVDGGLNSGNTIYF. The CDR3 bases are TGCAGCGTTGACGGGGGGCTCAACTCTGGAAACACCATATATTTT.

The rearrangement uses TRBV5-1 and TRBJ1-1, with TRBD1 identical over 8 bases. With V trimmed by 1 base and J by 4 bases, 6 bases remained unmatched. Germline loops: CDR1 SGHRS, CDR2 YFSETQ. CDR3 length: 15 amino acids. CDR3 region: CASSLLGQGATEAFF. The DNA for the CDR3 is TGCGCCAGCAGCTTGCTTGGTCAGGGGGCCACTGAAGCTTTCTTT.

This chain uses TRBV7-8 with TRBJ1-5; possibly TRBD1 for D (5 bases). V was shortened by 3 bases and J by 1 base, with 16 bases between the two germline ends. The CDR3 is 17 residues long. Germline CDR1 and CDR2: SGHVS and FQNEAQ. DNA for the CDR3: TGTGCCAGCAGCTTGATACCGTCGGGGGTAAGCAATCAGCCCCAGCATTTT. Translated: CASSLIPSGVSNQPQHF. The variable domain in full, completed from reference TRBV7-8 and TRBJ1-5, reads GAGVSQSPRYKVAKRGQDVALRCDPISGHVSLFWYQQALGQGPEFLTYFQNEAQLDKSGLPSDRFFAERPEGSVSTLKIQRTQQEDSAVYLCASSLIPSGVSNQPQHFGDGTRLSIL.

The chain recombines TRBV5-1 with TRBJ2-3; 7 bases agree with TRBD1. In germline, CDR1 is SGHRS, CDR2 YFSETQ. There are 14 residues in the CDR3. The V segment lost 5 bases and the J segment 1 base; nucleotides outside the gene matches: 4. The CDR3 spells CASRGQGGTDTQYF. CDR3 nucleotides: TGCGCCAGCAGGGGTCAGGGGGGCACAGATACGCAGTATTTT.

The chain combines TRBV5-6 with TRBJ1-2; 9 positions match TRBD1. The ends lost 4 bases at V and 3 bases at J; junction bases unmatched: 4. The CDR3 contains 14 residues. Germline assignment: CDR1 SGHDT and CDR2 YYEEEE. CDR3 sequence reads: CASSADRGHYGYTF. CDR3 bases: TGTGCCAGCAGCGCGGACAGGGGACACTATGGCTACACCTTC.

The chain has TRBV19 and TRBJ2-5, with D maybe TRBD1 (6 bases). Germline CDR1 is LNHDA and CDR2 is SQIVND (reference sequence). Deletions cut 6 bases from V and 8 bases from J, with 19 bases between. The CDR3 contains 14 residues. CDR3 sequence: CASSPGTQVGTQYF. The CDR3 DNA sequence: TGTGCCAGTAGCCCCGGGACACAGGTTGGAACCCAGTACTTC.

The rearrangement links TRBV9 to TRBJ1-2; 8 nucleotides agree with TRBD1. Germline trimming cut 4 bases from V and 8 bases from J; bases unmatched to any gene: 13. This CDR3 has 15 residues. Germline V gives CDR1 SGDLS, CDR2 YYNGEE. The CDR3 reads CASSSPQGARDGYTF. CDR3 DNA sequence: TGTGCCAGCAGCTCCCCGCAGGGGGCCCGGGACGGCTACACCTTC.